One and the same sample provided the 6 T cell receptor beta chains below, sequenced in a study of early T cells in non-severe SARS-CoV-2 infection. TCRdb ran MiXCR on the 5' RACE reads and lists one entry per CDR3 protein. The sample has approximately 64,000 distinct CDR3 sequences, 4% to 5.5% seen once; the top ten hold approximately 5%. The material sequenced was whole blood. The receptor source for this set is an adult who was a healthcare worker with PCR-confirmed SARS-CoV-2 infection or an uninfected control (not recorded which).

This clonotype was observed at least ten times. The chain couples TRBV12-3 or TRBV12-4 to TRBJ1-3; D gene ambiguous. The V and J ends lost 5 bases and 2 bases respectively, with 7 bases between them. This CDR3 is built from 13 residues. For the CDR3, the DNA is TGTGCCAGCAGTACGAACGCTGGAAACACCATATATTTT. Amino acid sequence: CASSTNAGNTIYF.

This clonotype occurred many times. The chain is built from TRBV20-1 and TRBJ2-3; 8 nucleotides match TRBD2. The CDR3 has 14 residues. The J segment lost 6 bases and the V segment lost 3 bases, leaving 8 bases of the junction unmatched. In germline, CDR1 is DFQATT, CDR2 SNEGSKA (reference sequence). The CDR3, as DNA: TGCAGTGCTAGGGGAGCGGGAGCGGGCGATACGCAGTATTTT. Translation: CSARGAGAGDTQYF.

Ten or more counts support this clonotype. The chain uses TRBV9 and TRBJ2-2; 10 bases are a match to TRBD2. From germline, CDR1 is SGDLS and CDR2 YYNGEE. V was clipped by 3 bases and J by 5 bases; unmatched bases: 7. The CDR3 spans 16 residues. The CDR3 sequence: CASSGPSGGGTGELFF. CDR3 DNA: TGTGCCAGCAGCGGCCCTAGCGGGGGCGGGACCGGGGAGCTGTTTTTT. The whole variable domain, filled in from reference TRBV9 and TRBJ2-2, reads DSGVTQTPKHLITATGQRVTLRCSPRSGDLSVYWYQQSLDQGLQFLIQYYNGEERAKGNILERFSAQQFPDLHSELNLSSLELGDSALYFCASSGPSGGGTGELFFGEGSRLTVL.

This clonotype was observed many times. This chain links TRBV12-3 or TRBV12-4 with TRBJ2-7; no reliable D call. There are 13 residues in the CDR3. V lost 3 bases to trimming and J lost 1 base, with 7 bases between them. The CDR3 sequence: CASSLAVSYEQYF. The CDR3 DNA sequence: TGTGCCAGCAGTTTGGCGGTATCCTACGAGCAGTACTTC.

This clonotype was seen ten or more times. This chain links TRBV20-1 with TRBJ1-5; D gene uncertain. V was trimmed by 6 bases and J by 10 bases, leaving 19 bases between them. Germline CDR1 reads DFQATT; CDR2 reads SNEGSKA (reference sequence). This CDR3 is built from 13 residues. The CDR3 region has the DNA TGCAGTGCCCCGATAGGCAGGCAAGGACCCCAGCATTTT. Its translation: CSAPIGRQGPQHF.

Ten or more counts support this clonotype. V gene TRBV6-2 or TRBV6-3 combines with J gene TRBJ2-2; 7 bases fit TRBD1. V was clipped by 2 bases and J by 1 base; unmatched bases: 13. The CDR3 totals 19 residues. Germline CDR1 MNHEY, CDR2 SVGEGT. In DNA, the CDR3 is TGTGCCAGCAGTTACCCCACCGAAGGGGGCCCCCTGAACACCGGGGAGCTGTTTTTT. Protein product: CASSYPTEGGPLNTGELFF.